A single sample gave rise to the 20 T cell receptor beta chains below, sequenced in a study of T cell responses to AZD1222 COVID-19 vaccine. Clones were sequenced by immunoSEQ multiplex PCR, and TCRdb holds only the in-frame ones, with some missing. Of approximately 140,000 clones listed, 91% were seen once; the top ten hold roughly 7.5%. The material was peripheral blood, obtained 28 days after the second dose of the MenACWY control vaccine. Receptors were obtained from an adult who received the MenACWY meningococcal vaccine as a control.

The rearrangement joins TRBV6-2 or TRBV6-3 to TRBJ1-2; D not certain. The germline gives CDR1 MNHEY, CDR2 SVGEGT. Trimming stripped 0 bases from V and 4 bases from J, with 18 bases between. The CDR3 extends over 17 amino acids. CDR3 sequence: CASSYSGHLPKTYGYTF. The CDR3 bases are TGTGCCAGCAGTTACTCGGGCCACTTACCAAAAACCTATGGCTACACCTTC.

The sample holds one count of this clone. The gene calls are TRBV5-5 and TRBJ1-4; D gene unclear. This CDR3 spans 15 amino acids. Trimming removed 6 bases at V and 3 bases at J, with 15 bases between. CDR1 is SGHKS, CDR2 YYEKEE, per germline (reference sequence). The CDR3 nucleotides read TGTGCCAGCAAAGCAAGCGGGCAGGCTAATGAAAAACTGTTTTTT. Its translation is CASKASGQANEKLFF.

This chain uses TRBV19 with TRBJ1-2, with D uncertain. Germline V gene data show CDR1 as LNHDA and CDR2 as SQIVND (reference sequence). This CDR3 is built from 13 residues. The ends were cut back, 4 bases at V and 3 bases at J, with 9 bases in the middle. The CDR3 loop reads CASSSDGDYGYTF. Here the CDR3 DNA reads TGTGCCAGTAGTAGTGACGGGGACTATGGCTACACCTTC.

The chain carries TRBV5-5 and TRBJ1-2, with D unresolved. The CDR3 is made up of 14 amino acids. Trimming took off 0 bases at V and 5 bases at J, with 11 bases between the two ends. Per germline, CDR1 SGHKS and CDR2 YYEKEE (reference sequence). The CDR3 spells CASSLEGTEYGYTF. The CDR3 DNA follows: TGTGCCAGCAGCTTGGAGGGAACGGAATATGGCTACACCTTC.

The rearrangement links TRBV5-4 to TRBJ1-2, with TRBD1 identical over 8 bases. The CDR3 sequence is 14 residues long. Trimming cost V 4 bases and J 3 bases; bases outside gene matches: 5. Germline V gene sequence: CDR1 SGHNT, CDR2 YYREEE (reference sequence). The CDR3 sequence: CASSAQGQDYGYTF. In DNA form, the CDR3 reads TGTGCCAGCAGCGCTCAGGGACAGGACTATGGCTACACCTTC.

The chain carries TRBV11-3 and TRBJ2-2; D call uncertain. V was trimmed by 1 base and J by 2 bases, leaving 5 bases between them. Germline V gene lookup returns CDR1 SGHNT and CDR2 YENEEA. This CDR3 contains 14 residues. For the CDR3, the DNA is TGTGCCAGCAGCTTAGGACTCAACACCGGGGAGCTGTTTTTT. Its translation is CASSLGLNTGELFF.

The chain is built from TRBV6-5 and TRBJ1-4; no definite D call. V dropped 7 bases and J dropped 10 bases, with 16 bases sitting between them. The CDR3 covers 13 residues. Germline lookup yields CDR1 MNHEY and CDR2 SVGAGI. CDR3 coding DNA: TGTGCCAGCATGGGCGACGAGTCCGGAAAACTGTTTTTT. Protein sequence: CASMGDESGKLFF.

In nucleotides, the CDR3 is TGTGCCAGCTCTCCGCGGGACAGGGCGCCCTACGAGCAGTACTTC. Its protein product is CASSPRDRAPYEQYF. The V and J genes are TRBV11-3 and TRBJ2-7; 9 bases map to TRBD1. V dropped 8 bases and J dropped 2; count of bases not matched to a gene: 10. The CDR3 has 15 amino acids. In germline, CDR1 is SGHNT, CDR2 YENEEA.

The rearrangement joins TRBV3-1 (or the pseudogene TRBV3-2) to TRBJ2-2, with D uncertain. Germline V lookup: CDR1 LGHDT, CDR2 YNNKEL (reference sequence). V lost 3 bases, J lost 4 bases, and 12 bases lay in between. The CDR3 contains 15 residues. The CDR3 DNA sequence: TGTGCCAGCAGCCATAACAGTCCGAGCACCGGGGAGCTGTTTTTT. Translated: CASSHNSPSTGELFF.

The rearrangement joins TRBV6-4 to TRBJ2-3, with 7 bases identical to TRBD1. This CDR3 spans 16 amino acids. CDR1 and CDR2 from the germline V gene are MRHNA and SNTAGT. After removal of 5 bases from V and 0 bases from J, the junction contained 8 bases not matched to a gene. CDR3 amino acids: CASSPTGSKSTDTQYF. The CDR3 nucleotides read TGTGCCAGCAGTCCGACAGGGTCTAAGAGCACAGATACGCAGTATTTT.

The CDR3: CASSVAAQGATARYYTF. For the CDR3, the DNA is TGTGCCAGCAGCGTAGCAGCTCAGGGGGCTACCGCGAGGTACTACACCTTC. The V call is TRBV9, the J call TRBJ1-2, with 8 bases identical to TRBD1. This CDR3 spans 17 amino acids. Losses at the gene ends were 0 bases for V and 10 bases for J; bases not matched to a gene: 17. Germline lookup yields CDR1 SGDLS and CDR2 YYNGEE.

This clone was picked up one time. The chain joins TRBV28 to TRBJ1-2; D is undetermined. Trimming took 2 bases from V and 8 from J, leaving 18 bases between them. This CDR3 has 15 residues. Germline V gene lookup returns CDR1 MDHEN and CDR2 SYDVKM. CDR3 nucleotide sequence: TGTGCCAGCAGTTTAAAGGGCAAATCCTACGGGGGCTACACCTTC. Its protein is CASSLKGKSYGGYTF.

The chain has TRBV19 and TRBJ2-3; TRBD2 matches at 12 bases. CDR3 length equals 15 residues. With V trimmed by 4 bases and J by 6 bases, 5 bases remained unmatched. Germline-derived CDR1 and CDR2 are LNHDA and SQIVND (reference sequence). The CDR3: CASSTLAGGPDTQYF. The CDR3 DNA follows: TGTGCCAGTAGTACCCTAGCGGGGGGGCCCGATACGCAGTATTTT.

This clone appeared once. This chain uses TRBV12-3 or TRBV12-4 with TRBJ2-3, with TRBD1 as a possible D gene (5 bases). The CDR3 is made up of 13 amino acids. Trimming took 7 bases from V and 1 from J, leaving 9 bases between them. The CDR3 DNA sequence: TGTGCCAGCAAATCACAGGGCACAGATACGCAGTATTTT. Translating it yields CASKSQGTDTQYF.

This chain links TRBV6-2 or TRBV6-3 with TRBJ1-5, with TRBD1 matching 9 bases. CDR1 MNHEY and CDR2 SVGEGT come from the germline V gene. V lost 0 bases and J lost 0; bases outside the gene matches: 3. The CDR3 is 17 amino acids. The CDR3 DNA reads as TGTGCCAGCAGTTACTCGACAGGGGGTTATAGCAATCAGCCCCAGCATTTT. This translates into CASSYSTGGYSNQPQHF.

The chain links TRBV28 to TRBJ1-1; 8 positions match TRBD1. This CDR3 comprises 15 residues. V gave up 5 bases and J gave up 1 base; unmatched junction bases: 6. Germline V CDR1 and CDR2: MDHEN, SYDVKM. The CDR3 sequence: CASSPPGQGNTEAFF. Written as DNA, the CDR3 is TGTGCCAGCAGTCCACCCGGACAGGGGAACACTGAAGCTTTCTTT.

V is TRBV7-9 and J is TRBJ2-5; 11 bases align to TRBD1. The V gene end was trimmed by 5 bases and the J gene end by 0 bases; junction bases not matched to a gene: 8. In germline, CDR1 is SEHNR, CDR2 FQNEAQ (reference sequence). The CDR3 runs 17 residues. CDR3 loop: CASSDARTGGYQETQYF. The CDR3 DNA is TGTGCCAGCAGCGATGCTAGGACAGGGGGCTACCAAGAGACCCAGTACTTC.

This clone appeared a few times. The chain links TRBV6-2 or TRBV6-3 to TRBJ1-1; the D is unclear. CDR3 length: 13 amino acids. V was shortened by 2 bases and J by 1 base, with 5 bases between the two germline ends. Looked up from germline, CDR1 is MNHEY and CDR2 is SVGEGT. Here the CDR3 DNA reads TGTGCCAGCAGTTACAGCCAGAACACTGAAGCTTTCTTT. Amino acids: CASSYSQNTEAFF.

The chain joins TRBV28 to TRBJ2-7; the match to TRBD1 covers 8 bases. This CDR3 has 14 amino acids. The V and J ends lost 4 bases and 4 bases, in that order; junction bases with no gene match: 6. The V gene's germline CDR1 is MDHEN and CDR2 SYDVKM. The CDR3 region is CASSSDRVPYEQYF. For the CDR3, the DNA is TGTGCCAGCAGTTCGGACAGGGTGCCTTACGAGCAGTACTTC.

The chain couples TRBV7-9 to TRBJ1-1; perhaps TRBD1 as D (5 bases). CDR1 is SEHNR, CDR2 FQNEAQ, per germline (reference sequence). Trimming left V 5 bases short and J 0 bases short, with 13 bases between. This CDR3 region has 15 residues. The DNA for the CDR3 is TGTGCCAGCAGCACTTCCGACAGCTTGAACACTGAAGCTTTCTTT. Its protein is CASSTSDSLNTEAFF.